This TCR beta chain came from a study of cytomegalovirus exposure and HLA in healthy donors. Whole-study findings and limits: What a later analysis showed was that several of the most significant clusters appeared linked to common viral pathogens.

The PCR had 60 Vbeta and 13 Jbeta primers. Assay used: immunoSEQ multiplex PCR; TCRdb lists only in-frame clones, some missing. The sample records 140,000 or so clones, around 80% being singletons. Of note for this clone: Its antigen is still unknown.

The sequencing sample was made of PBMCs. The clonotype was recovered from a man in his forties in good health and CMV-seronegative.

The CDR3 reads CASSFRRSSTDTQYF. In DNA, the CDR3 is TGTGCCAGCAGCTTTAGGAGGTCTAGCACAGATACGCAGTATTTT. The chain couples TRBV5-4 to TRBJ2-3; D is perhaps TRBD2 (5 bases). Germline V lookup: CDR1 SGHNT, CDR2 YYREEE (reference sequence). The CDR3 is made up of 15 amino acids. The V end lost 2 bases, the J end lost 0 bases, and 10 bases lay between the germline ends.